This entry lists 29 T cell receptor beta chains sequenced from one sample in a study of T-cell memory formation after mild COVID-19. TCRdb re-called the 5' RACE reads with MiXCR, one entry per CDR3 protein. The repertoire holds about 400,000 distinct CDR3 sequences, with 23% as singletons. The sequencing sample was made of PBMCs or a T cell subset sorted from them (not recorded which). These receptors were collected from an adult woman who had mild COVID-19 (a few samples of this study predate the infection). Cell type and time point are not known.

This sequence joins TRBV11-2 and TRBJ1-1; 7 nucleotides match TRBD1. There are 15 residues in the CDR3. Unmatched junction bases numbered 6, after V lost 5 bases and J lost 0 bases. Germline lookup yields CDR1 SGHAT and CDR2 FQNNGV. This CDR3 reads CASSHPGQMNTEAFF. As DNA, the CDR3 is TGTGCCAGCAGCCATCCGGGACAGATGAACACTGAAGCTTTCTTT.

This clonotype was picked up a small number of times. V gene TRBV7-3 combines with J gene TRBJ2-2, with D maybe TRBD1 (6 bases). Germline CDR1 reads SGHTA; CDR2 reads FQGTGA. The V gene lost 4 bases and the J gene lost 3 bases, with 12 bases spanning the gap. The CDR3 has 15 residues. The CDR3 bases are TGTGCCAGCAGCTCTGGCAACAGGGACACCGGGGAGCTGTTTTTT. Its protein is CASSSGNRDTGELFF.

This clonotype was counted a few times. The rearrangement links TRBV12-3 or TRBV12-4 to TRBJ2-7; possibly TRBD2 for D (6 bases). Trimming removed 3 bases from V and 6 bases from J, with 12 bases in between. The CDR3 length is 13 residues. CDR3 nucleotides: TGTGCCAGCAGTTTCGGGGGAGCGCGCGAGCAGTACTTC. It yields the protein CASSFGGAREQYF.

V gene TRBV5-1 combines with J gene TRBJ2-5; unclear D gene. Germline loops: CDR1 SGHRS, CDR2 YFSETQ. The CDR3 has 14 residues. V gave up 1 base and J gave up 7 bases, with 14 bases separating them. CDR3 in amino acids: CASSLSGDRGTQYF. In DNA form, the CDR3 reads TGCGCCAGCAGCTTGAGTGGGGATCGCGGGACCCAGTACTTC.

The rearrangement uses TRBV6-5 and TRBJ2-5; unclear D gene. This CDR3 comprises 11 residues. Germline lookup yields CDR1 MNHEY and CDR2 SVGAGI. The V and J ends lost 2 bases and 5 bases respectively, with 3 bases between them. Here the CDR3 DNA reads TGTGCCAGCAGTTACGATGAGACCCAGTACTTC. Translation gives CASSYDETQYF.

V and J are TRBV30 and TRBJ1-1; a possible D gene is TRBD1 (6 bases). Germline V gene lookup returns CDR1 GTSNPN and CDR2 SVGIG (reference sequence). V was cut by 2 bases and J by 0 bases, with 16 bases left in between. The CDR3 loop spans 16 amino acids. CDR3 protein: CAWSKSGTPMNTEAFF. CDR3 nucleotide sequence: TGTGCCTGGAGTAAGTCCGGGACACCTATGAACACTGAAGCTTTCTTT.

The chain couples TRBV6-1 to TRBJ2-3, with D hard to call. This CDR3 is 14 amino acids long. Germline V gene lookup returns CDR1 MNHNS and CDR2 SASEGT. The V end was cut by 3 bases, the J end by 2 bases, with 9 bases between. The CDR3 DNA follows: TGTGCCAGCAGTGAGCCGGGCCACACAGATACGCAGTATTTT. Amino acid sequence: CASSEPGHTDTQYF.

This clonotype was seen only a few times. This sequence joins TRBV6-5 and TRBJ2-1; TRBD2 matches at 11 bases. Germline CDR1 and CDR2: MNHEY and SVGAGI. Losses at the gene ends were 7 bases for V and 6 bases for J; bases not matched to a gene: 11. The CDR3 loop spans 16 amino acids. This CDR3 is CASTSVAGGPGNEQFF. The CDR3 DNA reads TGTGCCAGCACCTCTGTAGCGGGGGGGCCGGGCAATGAGCAGTTCTTC.

In its sample, this clonotype was seen a few times. V and J are TRBV5-5 and TRBJ1-1; D is undetermined. The germline gives CDR1 SGHKS, CDR2 YYEKEE (reference sequence). The CDR3 is 14 amino acids. V was trimmed by 4 bases and J by 6 bases, leaving 16 bases between them. CDR3 nucleotide sequence: TGTGCCAGCAGCGAACCAGCGCGAAAGGCTGAAGCTTTCTTT. Translation gives CASSEPARKAEAFF.

The rearrangement links TRBV6-5 to TRBJ2-2; 7 bases agree with TRBD1. There are 15 residues in the CDR3. Germline V lookup: CDR1 MNHEY, CDR2 SVGAGI. Unmatched junction bases numbered 8, after V lost 5 bases and J lost 5 bases. The CDR3 DNA sequence: TGTGCCAGCAGTCTTTCCGGGACAGAGACCGGGGAGCTGTTTTTT. Translating it yields CASSLSGTETGELFF.

This clonotype was seen more than once but under ten times. V is TRBV5-1 and J is TRBJ2-5; no definite D call. Trimming pared 4 bases from V and 7 bases from J, leaving 14 bases between. Germline assignment: CDR1 SGHRS and CDR2 YFSETQ. CDR3 size: 13 residues. The CDR3 loop is CASSPQLRGTQYF. The CDR3 DNA reads as TGCGCCAGCAGCCCGCAGCTCCGAGGGACCCAGTACTTC.

This chain uses TRBV9 with TRBJ2-1; 8 bases are shared with TRBD2. CDR1 is SGDLS and CDR2 is YYNGEE in the germline V gene. V dropped 4 bases and J dropped 4; count of bases not matched to a gene: 13. CDR3 size: 17 residues. The CDR3 spells CASSPGGVGGGYNEQFF. The CDR3 nucleotides are TGTGCCAGCAGCCCCGGAGGAGTCGGCGGGGGGTACAATGAGCAGTTCTTC.

At least ten counts were recorded for this clonotype. The V gene is TRBV6-5, the J gene TRBJ2-5, with D possibly matching TRBD2 (6 bases). The CDR3 totals 14 residues. Trimming stripped 2 bases from V and 5 bases from J, with 12 bases between. Germline CDR1 reads MNHEY; CDR2 reads SVGAGI. The CDR3 nucleotides read TGTGCCAGCAGTTACGCGGGGAGAGGGGAGACCCAGTACTTC. Translating gives CASSYAGRGETQYF.

This clonotype was seen ten or more times. The chain joins TRBV14 to TRBJ1-1, with D unclear. The V end lost 4 bases, the J end lost 4 bases, and 7 bases lay between the germline ends. This CDR3 is built from 12 residues. Germline CDR1 SGHDN, CDR2 FVKESK. The CDR3 is CASSPRVTEAFF. The CDR3 DNA reads TGTGCCAGCAGCCCTCGGGTCACTGAAGCTTTCTTT.

Only a few counts were recorded for this clonotype. The gene calls are TRBV20-1 and TRBJ1-2; D remains ambiguous. V was trimmed by 2 bases and J by 4 bases, leaving 14 bases between them. Germline CDR1 DFQATT, CDR2 SNEGSKA (reference sequence). The CDR3 covers 14 residues. CDR3 coding DNA: TGCAGTGCTAGAAGACACGGATATGGCTATGGCTACACCTTC. The encoded protein is CSARRHGYGYGYTF.

This clonotype appeared a few times. The chain is built from TRBV6-5 and TRBJ2-1; TRBD2 matches 12 bases. Per germline, CDR1 MNHEY and CDR2 SVGAGI. CDR3 length: 16 residues. Unmatched junction bases numbered 8, after V lost 3 bases and J lost 8 bases. The DNA of the CDR3 is TGTGCCAGCAGTTATTTCCCTAGCGGGGGGGAATATGAGCAGTTCTTC. It yields the protein CASSYFPSGGEYEQFF.

This clonotype has only a few counts. The chain recombines TRBV27 with TRBJ1-5; 8 bases match TRBD1. CDR1 and CDR2 from the germline V gene are MNHEY and SMNVEV (reference sequence). V trimming: 5 bases; J trimming: 2 bases; junction bases outside the gene matches: 5. CDR3 length: 15 amino acids. The CDR3 protein is CASSSSGGGNQPQHF. The CDR3 nucleotides read TGTGCCAGCAGTAGCTCAGGGGGCGGCAATCAGCCCCAGCATTTT.

This clonotype was observed at least ten times. The chain is built from TRBV2 and TRBJ2-2; D unclear. Germline V lookup: CDR1 SNHLY, CDR2 FYNNEI. The CDR3 contains 13 residues. V lost 8 bases, J lost 6 bases, and 13 bases lay in between. CDR3 sequence reads: CASGHQIPGELFF. Here the CDR3 DNA reads TGTGCCAGCGGCCACCAGATACCCGGGGAGCTGTTTTTT.

This clonotype was counted only a few times. The chain employs TRBV5-1 and TRBJ1-2; 9 bases are a match to TRBD1. Germline CDR1 is SGHRS and CDR2 is YFSETQ. V was pared by 0 bases and J by 7 bases, with 7 bases of the junction left unmatched. CDR3 length equals 15 residues. The CDR3 nucleotides read TGCGCCAGCAGCTTGGAACCCGGACAGGGGACTGGCTACACCTTC. Its translation is CASSLEPGQGTGYTF.

This clonotype was counted between two and nine times. V is TRBV7-8 and J is TRBJ2-3; possible D gene TRBD1, 6 bases. Germline CDR1 is SGHVS and CDR2 is FQNEAQ. V shed 0 bases and J shed 0 bases, with 13 bases lying between them. The CDR3 length is 17 residues. The CDR3 sequence: CASSLARTASSTDTQYF. The DNA for the CDR3 is TGTGCCAGCAGCTTAGCCCGGACAGCTTCTAGCACAGATACGCAGTATTTT.

The sample holds a few counts of this clonotype. The V and J genes are TRBV4-1 and TRBJ1-2; D not resolved. V was shortened by 3 bases and J by 5 bases, with 16 bases between the two germline ends. The CDR3 extends over 15 amino acids. Germline V gene lookup returns CDR1 MGHRA and CDR2 YSYEKL. The CDR3 is CASSQTPEGVYGYTF. The CDR3 bases are TGCGCCAGCAGCCAGACCCCCGAGGGTGTGTATGGCTACACCTTC.

The V gene is TRBV6-2 or TRBV6-3, the J gene TRBJ1-1; TRBD1 agrees at 10 bases. The J segment lost 11 bases and the V segment lost 4 bases, leaving 10 bases of the junction unmatched. The CDR3 is made up of 14 amino acids. CDR1 is MNHEY, CDR2 SVGEGT, per germline. The CDR3, as DNA: TGTGCCAGCAGTTTACAGACAGGGGGCGTGTGGGCTTTCTTT. Translation gives CASSLQTGGVWAFF.

The gene calls are TRBV29-1 and TRBJ1-1; D call uncertain. CDR3 size: 12 residues. Trimming pared 5 bases from V and 4 bases from J, leaving 11 bases between. Germline V lookup: CDR1 SQVTM, CDR2 ANQGSEA. Written as DNA, the CDR3 is TGCAGCGTTCTCGCCGGGCGCACTGAAGCTTTCTTT. Translated: CSVLAGRTEAFF.

This clonotype was counted only a few times. The chain is built from TRBV12-3 or TRBV12-4 and TRBJ2-3, with 7 bases matching TRBD1. This CDR3 region has 15 residues. Losses at the gene ends were 5 bases for V and 2 bases for J; bases not matched to a gene: 7. This CDR3 reads CASSTRTGDTDTQYF. CDR3 nucleotides: TGTGCCAGCAGTACCCGGACAGGCGACACAGATACGCAGTATTTT.

This clonotype was recorded a few times. The chain combines TRBV25-1 with TRBJ2-7; TRBD1 agrees at 10 bases. After removal of 7 bases from V and 7 bases from J, the junction contained 7 bases not matched to a gene. Per germline, CDR1 MGHDK and CDR2 SYGVNS. This CDR3 region has 13 residues. CDR3 residues: CASTGQGFREQYF. CDR3 DNA sequence: TGTGCCAGCACGGGACAGGGGTTCCGAGAGCAGTACTTC.

CDR3 DNA sequence: TGTGCCAGTATTCCGCACCGGGGGAACACCGGGGAGCTGTTTTTT. This codes for CASIPHRGNTGELFF. This chain links TRBV19 with TRBJ2-2, with D possibly matching TRBD2 (5 bases). V lost 7 bases to trimming and J lost 1 base, with 13 bases between them. The CDR3 runs to 15 residues. CDR1 and CDR2 from the germline V gene are LNHDA and SQIVND (reference sequence). The entire variable domain, with the rest obtained from reference TRBV19 and TRBJ2-2, is as follows: DGGITQSPKYLFRKEGQNVTLSCEQNLNHDAMYWYRQDPGQGLRLIYYSQIVNDFQKGDIAEGYSVSREKKESFPLTVTSAQKNPTAFYLCASIPHRGNTGELFFGEGSRLTVL.

V usage is TRBV2 and J usage is TRBJ2-5; no clear D. The V end was cut by 1 base, the J end by 3 bases, with 9 bases between. From germline, CDR1 is SNHLY and CDR2 FYNNEI. The CDR3 runs to 14 residues. The CDR3 DNA reads TGTGCCAGCAGTGAAGTTACAGCTAAAGAGACCCAGTACTTC. This codes for CASSEVTAKETQYF. The full variable domain, its missing parts supplied by reference TRBV2 and TRBJ2-5, is EPEVTQTPSHQVTQMGQEVILRCVPISNHLYFYWYRQILGQKVEFLVSFYNNEISEKSEIFDDQFSVERPDGSNFTLKIRSTKLEDSAMYFCASSEVTAKETQYFGPGTRLLVL.

CDR3 bases: TGTGCCAGCAGTCCAGGGGGCAGGGGATGGTACGAGCAGTACTTC. Translating it yields CASSPGGRGWYEQYF. The V call is TRBV12-3 or TRBV12-4, the J call TRBJ2-7; TRBD1 aligns across 8 bases. V lost 5 bases and J lost 4; bases outside the gene matches: 10. The CDR3 covers 15 residues.

The chain employs TRBV5-6 and TRBJ2-2; possibly TRBD1 for D (5 bases). Between the trimmed V and J ends, which lost 0 bases and 8 bases, there was a span of 17 bases. Germline CDR1 is SGHDT and CDR2 is YYEEEE. This CDR3 spans 16 amino acids. CDR3 DNA: TGTGCCAGCAGCTTGGGTTCCCAGGGTCCCCTGGGGGAGCTGTTTTTT. Translated: CASSLGSQGPLGELFF.